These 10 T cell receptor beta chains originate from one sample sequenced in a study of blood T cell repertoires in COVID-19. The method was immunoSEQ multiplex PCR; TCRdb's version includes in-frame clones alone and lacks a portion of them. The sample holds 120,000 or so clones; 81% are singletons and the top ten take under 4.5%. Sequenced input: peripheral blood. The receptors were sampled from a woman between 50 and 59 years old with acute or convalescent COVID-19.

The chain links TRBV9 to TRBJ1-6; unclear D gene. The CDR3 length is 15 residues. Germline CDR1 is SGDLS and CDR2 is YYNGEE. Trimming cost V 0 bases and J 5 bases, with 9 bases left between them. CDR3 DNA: TGTGCCAGCAGCGTAGCTTTGGGCGATAATTCACCCCTCCACTTT. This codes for CASSVALGDNSPLHF.

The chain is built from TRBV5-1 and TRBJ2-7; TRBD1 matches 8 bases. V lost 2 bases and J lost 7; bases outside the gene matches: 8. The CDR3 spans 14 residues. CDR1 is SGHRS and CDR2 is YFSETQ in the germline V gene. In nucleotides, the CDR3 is TGCGCCAGCAGCTTTGGACAGGGCATGTGGGAGCAGTACTTC. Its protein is CASSFGQGMWEQYF.

The CDR3 DNA reads TGTGCCAGCAGTGAGAGGGACAGCGGTGGCTACACCTTC. Translated: CASSERDSGGYTF. The rearrangement links TRBV2 to TRBJ1-2; TRBD1 agrees at 7 bases. Germline CDR1 and CDR2: SNHLY and FYNNEI. The CDR3 contains 13 residues. V lost 3 bases to trimming and J lost 7 bases; unmatched junction nucleotides: 5.

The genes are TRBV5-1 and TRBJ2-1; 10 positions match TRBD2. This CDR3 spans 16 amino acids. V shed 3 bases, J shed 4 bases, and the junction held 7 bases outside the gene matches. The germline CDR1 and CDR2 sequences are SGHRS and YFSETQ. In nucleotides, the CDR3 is TGCGCCAGCAGCTCAACCGGGACTAGCGCATACAATGAGCAGTTCTTC. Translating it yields CASSSTGTSAYNEQFF.

CDR3 sequence reads: CASGPGGGSTDTQYF. Here the CDR3 DNA reads TGTGCCAGCGGTCCAGGGGGTGGTAGCACAGATACGCAGTATTTT. The chain carries TRBV3-1 (or the pseudogene TRBV3-2) and TRBJ2-3; TRBD1 matches at 7 bases. This CDR3 is 15 amino acids long. Germline V gene sequence: CDR1 LGHDT, CDR2 YNNKEL (reference sequence). The V gene end was trimmed by 8 bases and the J gene end by 0 bases; junction bases not matched to a gene: 8.

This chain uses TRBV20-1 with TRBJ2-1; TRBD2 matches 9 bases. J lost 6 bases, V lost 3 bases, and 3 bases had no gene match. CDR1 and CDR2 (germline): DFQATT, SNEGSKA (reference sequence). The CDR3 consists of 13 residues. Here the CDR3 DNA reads TGCAGTGCTAGTCGACTAGCGGCCAATGAGCAGTTCTTC. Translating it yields CSASRLAANEQFF.

The CDR3 sequence is CASSVGRGEAKNIQYF. DNA for the CDR3: TGTGCCAGCAGTGTTGGCCGGGGAGAAGCCAAAAACATTCAGTACTTC. V gene TRBV6-6 combines with J gene TRBJ2-4, with D possibly matching TRBD2 (5 bases). V was shortened by 5 bases and J by 0 bases, with 14 bases between the two germline ends. This CDR3 spans 16 amino acids. Germline lookup yields CDR1 MNHNY and CDR2 SVGAGI (reference sequence).

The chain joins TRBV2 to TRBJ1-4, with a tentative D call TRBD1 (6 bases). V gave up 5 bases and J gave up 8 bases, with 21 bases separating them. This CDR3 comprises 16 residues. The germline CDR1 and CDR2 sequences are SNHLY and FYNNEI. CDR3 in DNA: TGTGCCAGCAGTCTTAACCCGGGGGCCGGGGGGGAAAAACTGTTTTTT. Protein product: CASSLNPGAGGEKLFF.

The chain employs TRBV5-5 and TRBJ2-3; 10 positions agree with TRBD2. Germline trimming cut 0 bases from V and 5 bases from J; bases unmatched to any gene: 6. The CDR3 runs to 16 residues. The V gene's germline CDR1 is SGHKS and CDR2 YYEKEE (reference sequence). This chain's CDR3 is CASSLAQRGGQDTQYF. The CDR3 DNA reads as TGTGCCAGCAGCTTGGCTCAGCGGGGGGGCCAAGATACGCAGTATTTT.

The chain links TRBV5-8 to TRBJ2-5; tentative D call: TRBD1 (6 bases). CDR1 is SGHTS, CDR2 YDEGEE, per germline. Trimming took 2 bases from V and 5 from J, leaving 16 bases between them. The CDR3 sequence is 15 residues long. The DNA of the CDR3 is TGTGCCAGCAGCTTAACCGGGACAATGGGGGAGACCCAGTACTTC. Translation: CASSLTGTMGETQYF. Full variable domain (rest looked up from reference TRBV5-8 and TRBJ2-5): EAGVTQSPTHLIKTRGQQATLRCSPISGHTSVYWYQQALGLGLQFLLWYDEGEERNRGNFPPRFSGRQFPNYSSELNVNALELEDSALYLCASSLTGTMGETQYFGPGTRLLVL.